The next 26 T cell receptor beta chains were all read from a single sample in a study of T cells after posttransplantation cyclophosphamide. Sequenced by immunoSEQ multiplex PCR; TCRdb stores in-frame clones only, minus some. The table has 14,000 or so clones, 76% seen once; the top ten hold 1% to 1.5%. The sequenced material came from memory CD4+ T cells sorted from PBMCs. The receptor source for this set is a man between 50 and 59 years old.

Written as DNA, the CDR3 is TGTGCCAGCAGTCCCGGGACAGGGGATCAGCCCCAGCATTTT. Translated, it gives CASSPGTGDQPQHF. The rearrangement joins TRBV28 to TRBJ1-5, with 10 positions matching TRBD1. V was clipped by 5 bases and J by 5 bases; unmatched bases: 3. The CDR3 totals 14 residues. CDR1 is MDHEN and CDR2 is SYDVKM in the germline V gene.

The rearrangement joins TRBV6-6 to TRBJ1-4; unclear D gene. In germline, CDR1 is MNHNY, CDR2 SVGAGI (reference sequence). The CDR3 extends over 15 amino acids. Trimming removed 5 bases at V and 0 bases at J, with 10 bases between. CDR3 nucleotide sequence: TGTGCCAGCAGTAAGCCTTCTGCAACTAATGAAAAACTGTTTTTT. Translating it yields CASSKPSATNEKLFF.

V and J are TRBV28 and TRBJ1-4, with D possibly being TRBD1 (5 bases). V was pared by 6 bases and J by 4 bases, with 9 bases between. The germline V gene has CDR1 MDHEN and CDR2 SYDVKM. This CDR3 has 13 amino acids. CDR3: CASRQGSNEKLFF. CDR3 nucleotides: TGTGCCAGCAGGCAGGGTAGTAATGAAAAACTGTTTTTT.

This clone was detected a few times. The chain carries TRBV5-1 and TRBJ2-1; D is unclear. Trimming took off 4 bases at V and 9 bases at J, with 14 bases between the two ends. The germline gives CDR1 SGHRS, CDR2 YFSETQ. The CDR3 is 13 amino acids. CDR3 DNA: TGCGCCAGCAGCCCTTTGAAGCTTGCTGAGCAGTTCTTC. Its protein is CASSPLKLAEQFF.

The J gene is TRBJ2-3, the V gene TRBV7-2; 7 positions match TRBD2. CDR3 length equals 15 residues. Trimming removed 2 bases from V and 8 bases from J; junction bases left unmatched: 10. Germline-derived CDR1 and CDR2 are SGHTA and FQGNSA. The CDR3 is CASSLWAGVGGTQYF. The CDR3 DNA reads TGTGCCAGCAGCTTATGGGCGGGAGTTGGAGGTACGCAGTATTTT.

The gene calls are TRBV28 and TRBJ1-5; 8 bases map to TRBD1. J lost 7 bases, V lost 3 bases, and 8 bases had no gene match. The CDR3 is 15 residues long. CDR1 and CDR2 (germline): MDHEN, SYDVKM. In DNA form, the CDR3 reads TGTGCCAGCAGTTTGGACGGCGCAGGGGGCCAGCCCCAGCATTTT. It encodes CASSLDGAGGQPQHF.

The chain uses TRBV2 and TRBJ1-4, with TRBD1 matching over 10 bases. Germline CDR1 is SNHLY and CDR2 is FYNNEI. The V gene end was trimmed by 7 bases and the J gene end by 8 bases; junction bases not matched to a gene: 7. The CDR3 is made up of 14 amino acids. The CDR3: CASTPGQGWEKLFF. DNA of the CDR3: TGTGCCAGCACCCCGGGACAGGGGTGGGAAAAACTGTTTTTT.

The chain links TRBV2 to TRBJ1-1; weak D call: TRBD1 (6 bases). There are 13 residues in the CDR3. Trimming stripped 7 bases from V and 0 bases from J, with 9 bases between. CDR1 is SNHLY, CDR2 FYNNEI, per germline. CDR3 in amino acids: CASKRDMNTEAFF. The CDR3 DNA reads TGTGCCAGCAAGCGGGACATGAACACTGAAGCTTTCTTT.

Notes on this clone: Other DNA sequences in this sample translate to the same CDR3. The CDR3 DNA is TGTGCCAGCAGCTTGGAGAGGGGCACAGATACGCAGTATTTT. It is translated as CASSLERGTDTQYF. This chain joins TRBV5-5 and TRBJ2-3; a possible D gene is TRBD2 (5 bases). CDR3 length: 14 amino acids. The germline V and J ends were trimmed by 0 bases and 1 base, with 6 bases remaining between them. Germline assignment: CDR1 SGHKS and CDR2 YYEKEE (reference sequence).

The V and J genes are TRBV11-2 and TRBJ1-2; D is possibly TRBD1 (6 bases). The CDR3 totals 13 residues. Trimming shortened V by 5 bases and J by 8 bases, and 15 bases separated the two germline ends. In germline, CDR1 is SGHAT, CDR2 FQNNGV. The CDR3 DNA follows: TGTGCCAGCAGCCCCGACAGGCACGGGGGCTACACCTTC. Translating it yields CASSPDRHGGYTF.

The chain combines TRBV19 with TRBJ1-5; 9 nucleotides align to TRBD1. After removal of 6 bases from V and 0 bases from J, the junction contained 9 bases not matched to a gene. The CDR3 consists of 17 residues. From germline, CDR1 is LNHDA and CDR2 SQIVND (reference sequence). The DNA for the CDR3 is TGTGCCAGTAGACTCGGACAGGGGCGTTCTAGCAATCAGCCCCAGCATTTT. This gives the protein CASRLGQGRSSNQPQHF.

The J gene is TRBJ2-1, the V gene TRBV19, with D hard to call. Per germline, CDR1 LNHDA and CDR2 SQIVND (reference sequence). V was shortened by 8 bases and J by 5 bases, with 13 bases between the two germline ends. The CDR3 consists of 13 residues. CDR3: CASSPGPDNEQFF. The CDR3 DNA reads as TGTGCCAGTTCACCTGGGCCTGACAATGAGCAGTTCTTC.

CDR3 loop: CASSSPADGNTIYF. The CDR3 bases are TGTGCCAGCAGCTCCCCGGCGGATGGAAACACCATATATTTT. V is TRBV7-2 and J is TRBJ1-3, with D hard to call. Looked up from germline, CDR1 is SGHTA and CDR2 is FQGNSA. CDR3 size: 14 residues. Trimming stripped 4 bases from V and 3 bases from J, with 10 bases between.

The chain combines TRBV6-1 with TRBJ1-2, with D perhaps TRBD1 (6 bases). V lost 3 bases and J lost 9, with 14 bases in between. The V gene's germline CDR1 is MNHNS and CDR2 SASEGT. The CDR3 contains 13 residues. The CDR3 bases are TGTGCCAGCAGTGAGCGGGCACAGGGTAGCTACACCTTC. It is translated as CASSERAQGSYTF.

This clone was seen just once. This chain uses TRBV12-5 with TRBJ1-2, with D perhaps TRBD1 (5 bases). The CDR3 is 13 amino acids. Trimming pared 7 bases from V and 5 bases from J, leaving 14 bases between. From germline, CDR1 is LGHNT and CDR2 FRNRAP. The CDR3 loop reads CASAPTEKYGYTF. The CDR3 nucleotides are TGTGCTAGTGCCCCGACAGAGAAATATGGCTACACCTTC.

The rearrangement links TRBV18 to TRBJ2-4, with 7 bases that match TRBD1. Germline V gene data show CDR1 as KGHSH and CDR2 as LQKENI. V trimming: 1 base; J trimming: 7 bases; junction bases outside the gene matches: 4. This CDR3 region has 14 residues. CDR3 bases: TGTGCCAGCTCACCACAGGACAGGAGGAACATTCAGTACTTC. This sequence encodes CASSPQDRRNIQYF.

V usage is TRBV5-6 and J usage is TRBJ1-4; 7 nucleotides agree with TRBD1. Germline CDR1 SGHDT, CDR2 YYEEEE. J lost 3 bases, V lost 0 bases, and 5 bases had no gene match. CDR3 length: 16 residues. CDR3 protein: CASSLARQGPNEKLFF. The CDR3 coding sequence is TGTGCCAGCAGCTTGGCCCGACAGGGACCTAATGAAAAACTGTTTTTT.

The chain joins TRBV30 to TRBJ2-3; TRBD2 agrees at 8 bases. The CDR3 has 15 residues. J was trimmed by 4 bases and V by 1 base; bases with no gene match: 7. Germline V gives CDR1 GTSNPN, CDR2 SVGIG (reference sequence). As DNA, the CDR3 is TGTGCCTGGAGTGGCAGCGGGGGACCTGCAGATACGCAGTATTTT. The encoded protein is CAWSGSGGPADTQYF.

The rearrangement joins TRBV5-6 to TRBJ1-6, with 8 bases matching TRBD1. After removal of 4 bases from V and 6 bases from J, the junction contained 3 bases not matched to a gene. In germline, CDR1 is SGHDT, CDR2 YYEEEE. The CDR3 has 14 residues. CDR3 residues: CASSRDRGNSPLHF. The CDR3 DNA follows: TGTGCCAGCAGCCGAGACAGGGGTAATTCACCCCTCCACTTT.

The sample holds a few counts of this clone. V gene TRBV2 combines with J gene TRBJ1-2, with D tentatively TRBD1 (6 bases). Germline CDR1 is SNHLY and CDR2 is FYNNEI. The CDR3 loop spans 13 amino acids. Trimming removed 0 bases at V and 8 bases at J, with 10 bases between. The DNA of the CDR3 is TGTGCCAGCAGTGAAGCGGGGGCGGAGGGCTACACCTTC. It yields the protein CASSEAGAEGYTF.

V and J are TRBV11-2 and TRBJ2-7; a possible D gene is TRBD1 (6 bases). V gave up 5 bases and J gave up 1 base, with 21 bases separating them. The germline V gene encodes CDR1 SGHAT and CDR2 FQNNGV. This CDR3 comprises 17 residues. CDR3 DNA sequence: TGTGCCAGCAGCCCAACGAACAGGGTAAAGGAGTCCTACGAGCAGTACTTC. This codes for CASSPTNRVKESYEQYF.

This rearrangement joins TRBV5-1 to TRBJ2-5; no firm D call. V was trimmed by 4 bases and J by 2 bases, leaving 12 bases between them. Germline values: CDR1 SGHRS, CDR2 YFSETQ. This CDR3 region has 14 residues. The DNA of the CDR3 is TGCGCCAGCAGCCCGAGTCAGACACAAGAGACCCAGTACTTC. Protein: CASSPSQTQETQYF. The full variable domain, with the rest looked up from reference TRBV5-1 and TRBJ2-5, is KAGVTQTPRYLIKTRGQQVTLSCSPISGHRSVSWYQQTPGQGLQFLFEYFSETQRNKGNFPGRFSGRQFSNSRSEMNVSTLELGDSALYLCASSPSQTQETQYFGPGTRLLVL.

This clone was detected only a few times. The chain uses TRBV2 and TRBJ2-7; possibly TRBD1 for D (6 bases). This CDR3 is 14 amino acids long. CDR1 and CDR2 from the germline V gene are SNHLY and FYNNEI. Deletions cut 7 bases from V and 0 bases from J, with 13 bases between. The CDR3 DNA reads as TGTGCCAGCAACACACAGGGTAGCTCCTACGAGCAGTACTTC. Its protein is CASNTQGSSYEQYF.

This chain uses TRBV11-2 with TRBJ1-6; possibly TRBD1 for D (5 bases). CDR3 size: 14 residues. Trimming pared 7 bases from V and 14 bases from J, leaving 21 bases between. Germline lookup yields CDR1 SGHAT and CDR2 FQNNGV. CDR3 bases: TGTGCCAGCAACCAGGGAAAGGGGCTAAGGGCCCTCCACTTT. Translating it yields CASNQGKGLRALHF.

The CDR3 bases are TGTGCCATCAGTGTGGCCGGGGGAAACACCATATATTTT. Translated: CAISVAGGNTIYF. The V call is TRBV10-3, the J call TRBJ1-3; D is unclear. Per germline, CDR1 ENHRY and CDR2 SYGVKD. The germline V and J ends were trimmed by 4 bases and 4 bases, with 8 bases remaining between them. The CDR3 sequence is 13 residues long.

The rearrangement joins TRBV11-3 to TRBJ1-1, with D hard to call. Germline CDR1 reads SGHNT; CDR2 reads YENEEA. Trimming took 1 base from V and 0 from J, leaving 9 bases between them. CDR3 length: 15 amino acids. The CDR3 DNA sequence: TGTGCCAGCAGCTTAGGTATTGGGCTGAACACTGAAGCTTTCTTT. Amino acid sequence: CASSLGIGLNTEAFF.